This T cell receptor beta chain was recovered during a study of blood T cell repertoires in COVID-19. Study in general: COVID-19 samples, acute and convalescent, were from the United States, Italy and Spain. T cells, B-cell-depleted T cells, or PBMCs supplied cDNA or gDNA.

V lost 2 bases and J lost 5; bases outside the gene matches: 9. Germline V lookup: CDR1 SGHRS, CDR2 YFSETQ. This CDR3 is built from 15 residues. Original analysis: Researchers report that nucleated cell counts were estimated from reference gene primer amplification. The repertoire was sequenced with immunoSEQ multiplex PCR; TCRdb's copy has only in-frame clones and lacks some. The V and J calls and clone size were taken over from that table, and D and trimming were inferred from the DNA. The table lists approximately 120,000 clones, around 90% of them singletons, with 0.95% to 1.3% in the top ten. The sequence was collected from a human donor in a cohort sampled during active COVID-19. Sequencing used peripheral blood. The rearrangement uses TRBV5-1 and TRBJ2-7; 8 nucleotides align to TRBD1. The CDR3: CASSFFGQGGHEQYF. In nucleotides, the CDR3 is TGCGCCAGCAGCTTTTTCGGACAGGGCGGCCACGAGCAGTACTTC. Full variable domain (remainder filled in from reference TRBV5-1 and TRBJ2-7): KAGVTQTPRYLIKTRGQQVTLSCSPISGHRSVSWYQQTPGQGLQFLFEYFSETQRNKGNFPGRFSGRQFSNSRSEMNVSTLELGDSALYLCASSFFGQGGHEQYFGPGTRLTVT.